This T cell receptor (beta chain) was identified in a study of esophageal squamous cell carcinoma under preoperative chemotherapy (dated by TCRdb to the late 2010s). Regarding the complete study: Both tumor-infiltrating lymphocytes and peripheral blood T cells had their TCR repertoires profiled in the study. Several patients with primary esophageal squamous cell carcinoma made up the cohort. Repertoires from samples collected before paclitaxel-nedaplatin therapy were compared with repertoires from samples collected after the therapy. The study examined the effect of paclitaxel-nedaplatin chemotherapy on T-cell receptor repertoires in patients with esophageal squamous cell carcinoma. General study outcomes and caveats: Only five patients with esophageal squamous cell carcinoma were analyzed, making for a small cohort. Post-treatment tumor-infiltrating lymphocytes appeared to be derived in part from peripheral T cells migrating into the tumor, rather than solely from local clonal changes. TCR diversity increased significantly in peripheral T cells after chemotherapy, but not in tumor-infiltrating lymphocytes. Paclitaxel-nedaplatin therapy caused immediate and substantial changes in clonotype frequency, and abundant clones were more likely to contract than to amplify.

The CDR3 has 14 amino acids, counting the end cysteine and phenylalanine. CDR3 DNA only is kept here, 42 bases in frame from base 1. V loses 1 base, J loses 0 bases, and the germline ends lie 6 bases apart. The germline V gene gives CDR1 as SGHTA and CDR2 as FQGNSA. The library was built by means of PCR. The instrument given in TCRdb is HiSeq X Ten. High-throughput sequencing was used to characterize TCR repertoires. TCRdb's own reprocessing of the public reads used fastp at Q25 and MiXCR and kept productive beta chains. Entries that share a CDR3 protein sequence are merged under the most common genes and DNA. Here the sample has about 19,000 distinct CDR3 sequences; approximately 44% occur a single time. Clones ranked in the top ten supply 25% to 35% of the sample. What this sample's time point label stands for: after preoperative PTX-NDP chemotherapy. Before surgery, patients were given paclitaxel-nedaplatin as preoperative chemotherapy.

This clonotype was seen at least ten times. The target of this receptor is not known. No much larger clone is present one base from it, and per-base qualities are unavailable. The V gene is TRBV7-2 and the J gene is TRBJ2-5, with no confidently assigned D gene. The source of this sequence is a human donor with esophageal squamous cell carcinoma. The donor label of this sample is uncertain. This material was collected from a patient given preoperative chemotherapy. The DNA reads as follows: TGTGCCAGCAGCTTAGTTGACTACCAAGAGACCCAGTACTTC. Translated, this gives CASSLVDYQETQYF.